This is a list of T cell receptor beta chains from one sample in a study of T cells in Graves' hyperthyroidism and ophthalmopathy. Each CDR3 protein gets one entry after TCRdb re-called the multiplex PCR reads with MiXCR. The table has around 500,000 distinct CDR3 sequences, roughly 22% seen once; the top ten hold approximately 49%. The sequenced sample was blood. The source of these receptors is a woman in her seventies with Graves' ophthalmopathy. The CDR3 runs from the conserved cysteine through the conserved F or W. Each record gives: CDR3 length, J gene, D gene, V gene, CDR3 protein. A D gene is named only where the DNA matches it firmly.

15 TRBJ2-4 TRBD1 TRBV12-3/TRBV12-4 CASSFGQVIKNIQYF
13 TRBJ1-2 NA TRBV6-5 CASSYSIRGGYTF
13 TRBJ2-5 NA TRBV12-3/TRBV12-4 CASSLIGIETQYF
13 TRBJ2-1 NA TRBV29-1 CSVELGRLNEQFF
14 TRBJ2-7 NA TRBV7-2 CASSLQGVSYEQYF
10 TRBJ2-3 NA TRBV20-1 CSATVGTQYF
13 TRBJ1-1 NA TRBV30 CAWSLAMNTEAFF
13 TRBJ1-1 NA TRBV6-1 CASSREAEIEAFF
17 TRBJ2-5 NA TRBV3-1 CASSHPRSDPRQETQYF
16 TRBJ2-1 NA TRBV6-2/TRBV6-3 CASNQGAGLSYNEQFF
15 TRBJ2-2 TRBD2 TRBV5-6 CASSLGGRAHGELFF
16 TRBJ1-2 NA TRBV15 CATSRVEVLGIGGYTF
16 TRBJ2-2 TRBD2 TRBV9 CASSVRAGGPRGELFF
13 TRBJ2-3 NA TRBV11-2 CASSRTGTPTQYF
17 TRBJ1-3 NA TRBV20-1 CSARDEGGVNSGNTIYF
14 TRBJ1-6 NA TRBV10-3 CAISESAGDSPLHF
14 TRBJ2-5 NA TRBV28 CASSFSGIQETQYF
16 TRBJ2-3 NA TRBV4-1 CASSQDQGGHTDTQYF
15 TRBJ2-7 NA TRBV2 CASSIQGGELYEQYF
12 TRBJ2-1 NA TRBV7-9 CASSSQGNEQFF
13 TRBJ2-5 NA TRBV14 CASSRDFVGTQYF
19 TRBJ2-3 NA TRBV5-4 CASSVDPGSHLASTDTQYF
16 TRBJ1-6 TRBD1 TRBV7-8 CASSPGTVIYNSPLHF
15 TRBJ2-2 TRBD1 TRBV5-1 CASKGQGIYTGELFF
14 TRBJ1-1 NA TRBV29-1 CSVEGAGMNTEAFF
15 TRBJ2-7 NA TRBV27 CASSYKGGGGYEQYF
14 TRBJ1-1 NA TRBV7-9 CASHGGLGNTEAFF
16 TRBJ2-1 TRBD1 TRBV9 CASSVEPGQAYREQFF
16 TRBJ2-4 TRBD1 TRBV6-1 CASSLRDRGQTNIQYF
15 TRBJ2-1 NA TRBV4-3 CASSQDYGGDNEQFF
15 TRBJ2-1 TRBD2 TRBV30 CAWRHSGSSYNEQFF
15 TRBJ2-4 NA TRBV19 CASSILGQRANIQYF
14 TRBJ2-3 NA TRBV7-6 CASSLWAATDTQYF
15 TRBJ1-4 TRBD1 TRBV28 CASSLSGQSNEKLFF
16 TRBJ2-1 TRBD2 TRBV7-9 CASRPLALSSYNEQFF
16 TRBJ2-5 NA TRBV20-1 CSARVYLATHQETQYF
16 TRBJ1-5 TRBD1 TRBV5-5 CASSLTGGAGNQPQHF
17 TRBJ2-1 TRBD2 TRBV7-6 CASSLGVAGGGISEQFF
15 TRBJ1-6 TRBD1 TRBV24-1 CATSQQGARNSPLHF
11 TRBJ2-7 TRBD1 TRBV2 CASRDSHEQYF
15 TRBJ1-6 TRBD1 TRBV12-3/TRBV12-4 CASSPGQGEGSPLHF
14 TRBJ2-1 NA TRBV7-3 CASSLIRGENEQFF
16 TRBJ2-2 TRBD2 TRBV5-1 CASSLVREGLGGELFF
13 TRBJ2-3 TRBD2 TRBV28 CASNGGGTDTQYF
14 TRBJ2-5 NA TRBV12-3/TRBV12-4 CASSPASYQETQYF
14 TRBJ2-1 NA TRBV9 CASSVASSFNEQFF
15 TRBJ2-5 NA TRBV20-1 CSARGRRTSRETQYF
18 TRBJ2-6 NA TRBV7-9 CASSLHGGTTSGANVLTF
16 TRBJ2-5 NA TRBV5-5 CASSFRAGGGWQTQYF
13 TRBJ1-2 NA TRBV5-5 CASEPRGAGGYTF
17 TRBJ2-3 TRBD2 TRBV15 CATSRAPSGRSTDTQYF
15 TRBJ2-1 TRBD2 TRBV20-1 CSAIKRLAGGNEQFF
14 TRBJ2-1 TRBD2 TRBV30 CACSRGASYNEQFF
15 TRBJ1-6 TRBD1 TRBV10-3 CAISEAGQGATPLHF
15 TRBJ2-3 NA TRBV15 CATSRDPRVTDTQYF
12 TRBJ2-3 NA TRBV2 CASSAQADTQYF
15 TRBJ2-7 TRBD1 TRBV30 CAWNFNPGTDYEQYF